This T cell receptor beta chain was sequenced for a study of cytomegalovirus exposure and HLA in healthy donors. At the level of the study: Out of 150 million to 200 million T cells, an earlier analysis found over 100 million unique TCR beta sequences in total. Study findings and constraints: Both high specificity and high sensitivity reportedly marked the classifier's diagnosis of cytomegalovirus status. Later analysis associated a missense DCLRE1C variant with TCR beta V- and J-gene trimming.

Germline V lookup: CDR1 KGHSH, CDR2 LQKENI. This CDR3 region has 14 residues. V lost 3 bases and J lost 7, with 14 bases in between. A note on this clone: Its specificity is unknown.

It was with 60 Vbeta and 13 Jbeta primers that the PCR ran. Libraries were prepared by immunoSEQ multiplex PCR; TCRdb keeps only in-frame clonotypes and omits some of them. This table holds 100,000 to 150,000 clones, about 68% found once. The V and J genes are TRBV18 and TRBJ2-3; a weak D match, TRBD1 (6 bases). The sample comprised PBMCs. The source of this sequence is a man between 40 and 49 years old in good health and CMV-seropositive. The CDR3 is CASSPFVQGNTQYF. The CDR3 region has the DNA TGTGCCAGCTCACCCTTTGTTCAGGGGAATACGCAGTATTTT.